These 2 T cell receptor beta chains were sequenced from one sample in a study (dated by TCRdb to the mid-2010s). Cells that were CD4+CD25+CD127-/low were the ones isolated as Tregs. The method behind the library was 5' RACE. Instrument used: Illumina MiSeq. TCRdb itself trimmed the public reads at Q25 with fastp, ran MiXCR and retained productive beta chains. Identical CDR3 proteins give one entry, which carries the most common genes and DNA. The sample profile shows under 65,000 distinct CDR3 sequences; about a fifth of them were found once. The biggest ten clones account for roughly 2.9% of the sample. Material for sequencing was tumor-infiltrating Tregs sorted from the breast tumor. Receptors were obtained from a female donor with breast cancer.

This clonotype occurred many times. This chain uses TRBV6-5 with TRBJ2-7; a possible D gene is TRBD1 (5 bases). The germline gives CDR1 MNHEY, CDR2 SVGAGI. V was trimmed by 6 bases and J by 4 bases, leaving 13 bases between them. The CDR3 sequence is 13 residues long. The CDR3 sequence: CASSPPGIYEQYF. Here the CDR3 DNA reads TGTGCCAGCAGCCCTCCAGGGATTTACGAGCAGTACTTC.

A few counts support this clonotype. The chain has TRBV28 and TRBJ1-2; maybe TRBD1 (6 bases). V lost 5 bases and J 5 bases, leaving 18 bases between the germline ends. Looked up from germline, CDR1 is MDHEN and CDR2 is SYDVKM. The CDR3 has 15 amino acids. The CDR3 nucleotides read TGTGCCAGCAGTCTCTCCAGGGGATCTGGGTATGGCTACACCTTC. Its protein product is CASSLSRGSGYGYTF.